The 31 T cell receptor beta chains presented below share a single source sample, sequenced in a study of blood T cell repertoires in COVID-19. Some clones are missing from TCRdb's copy, which holds only in-frame ones; the method was immunoSEQ multiplex PCR. The repertoire holds roughly 130,000 clones, with 70% to 85% as singletons. The sequencing input was peripheral blood. Receptors originate from a woman aged 70-85 years with acute or convalescent COVID-19.

The chain links TRBV7-2 to TRBJ2-7; tentatively, D is TRBD1 (6 bases). V lost 1 base and J 4 bases, leaving 14 bases between the germline ends. The germline V gene has CDR1 SGHTA and CDR2 FQGNSA. This CDR3 is built from 15 residues. The CDR3 DNA sequence: TGTGCCAGCAGCTTAGTACAGGGATATCGGTACGAGCAGTACTTC. Protein: CASSLVQGYRYEQYF.

The chain joins TRBV20-1 to TRBJ2-2; D is ambiguous. The CDR3 has 16 residues. Germline V gene sequence: CDR1 DFQATT, CDR2 SNEGSKA (reference sequence). Trimming shortened V by 3 bases and J by 0 bases, and 14 bases separated the two germline ends. The CDR3 nucleotides are TGCAGTGCTAGTCATTCTCGACACGCGAACACCGGGGAGCTGTTTTTT. Residues: CSASHSRHANTGELFF.

J is TRBJ1-2 and V is TRBV2; the match to TRBD1 covers 7 bases. The V segment lost 7 bases and the J segment 4 bases; nucleotides outside the gene matches: 9. The germline gives CDR1 SNHLY, CDR2 FYNNEI. The CDR3 is 14 residues long. The CDR3 DNA sequence: TGTGCCAGCATTAGAATAGGGGGCAGCTATGGCTACACCTTC. The encoded protein is CASIRIGGSYGYTF.

V usage is TRBV2 and J usage is TRBJ1-6; TRBD1 might be the D (5 bases). The CDR3 covers 15 residues. The V end was cut by 4 bases, the J end by 6 bases, with 13 bases between. The germline V gene encodes CDR1 SNHLY and CDR2 FYNNEI. CDR3 region: CASSGLGGFNSPLHF. CDR3 bases: TGTGCCAGCAGTGGGTTGGGGGGTTTTAATTCACCCCTCCACTTT.

This clone was seen a handful of times. V is TRBV11-3 and J is TRBJ1-2; D may be TRBD1 (6 bases). CDR3 length: 13 amino acids. V was pared by 5 bases and J by 6 bases, with 13 bases between. Germline CDR1 SGHNT, CDR2 YENEEA. The CDR3 spells CASSQQGFDGYTF. The CDR3 DNA reads TGTGCCAGCAGCCAACAGGGTTTTGATGGCTACACCTTC.

About this clone itself: Additional DNA sequences in this sample encode the identical CDR3. The genes are TRBV6-5 and TRBJ2-1; D might be TRBD2 (6 bases). Deletions cut 0 bases from V and 1 base from J, with 7 bases between. The CDR3 covers 15 residues. The germline V gene encodes CDR1 MNHEY and CDR2 SVGAGI. CDR3 sequence (DNA): TGTGCCAGCAGTTACTCAGCGGGTTCCTACAATGAGCAGTTCTTC. Translating gives CASSYSAGSYNEQFF.

The V call is TRBV4-1, the J call TRBJ2-7; D is unresolved. The CDR3 loop spans 15 amino acids. V was shortened by 5 bases and J by 2 bases, with 16 bases between the two germline ends. Germline V CDR1 and CDR2: MGHRA, YSYEKL. The CDR3 loop is CASSYWQETPYEQYV. The CDR3 DNA sequence: TGCGCCAGCAGCTACTGGCAGGAAACGCCCTACGAGCAGTACGTC.

The chain employs TRBV7-2 and TRBJ2-7, with 7 bases fitting TRBD2. Germline V gene sequence: CDR1 SGHTA, CDR2 FQGNSA. The CDR3 runs to 15 residues. With 3 bases clipped from V and 0 bases from J, the junction kept 5 bases outside the gene matches. In nucleotides, the CDR3 is TGTGCCAGCAGCTTGGGGCGGGGGAGCTCCTACGAGCAGTACTTC. It yields the protein CASSLGRGSSYEQYF.

The chain is built from TRBV18 and TRBJ2-5, with 7 bases lining up with TRBD1. The CDR3 length is 13 residues. CDR1 and CDR2 from the germline V gene are KGHSH and LQKENI. J lost 5 bases, V lost 1 base, and 1 base had no gene match. The CDR3 nucleotides are TGTGCCAGCTCACCACAACAGGGGGAGACCCAGTACTTC. This codes for CASSPQQGETQYF.

The chain couples TRBV6-2 or TRBV6-3 to TRBJ2-7, with 7 positions matching TRBD1. V shed 0 bases, J shed 0 bases, and the junction held 2 bases outside the gene matches. The CDR3 consists of 15 residues. Germline assignment: CDR1 MNHEY and CDR2 SVGEGT. The CDR3: CASSYSGQNSYEQYV. The CDR3 bases are TGTGCCAGCAGTTACTCGGGACAGAACTCCTACGAGCAGTACGTC.

Only one count was recorded for this clone. The CDR3 loop reads CASSGQNNQPQHF. The CDR3 DNA reads as TGTGCCAGCAGCGGACAGAACAATCAGCCCCAGCATTTT. This rearrangement joins TRBV2 to TRBJ1-5, with D perhaps matching TRBD1 (6 bases). The V end was cut by 6 bases, the J end by 3 bases, with 9 bases between. Germline-derived CDR1 and CDR2 are SNHLY and FYNNEI. The CDR3 loop spans 13 amino acids.

The chain is built from TRBV19 and TRBJ1-5; D possibly corresponds to TRBD1 (6 bases). The V end lost 6 bases, the J end lost 5 bases, and 14 bases lay between the germline ends. In germline, CDR1 is LNHDA, CDR2 SQIVND (reference sequence). This CDR3 comprises 14 residues. The CDR3 here is CASRYAGVDQPQHF. The CDR3 DNA reads TGTGCCAGTAGATACGCAGGGGTTGATCAGCCCCAGCATTTT.

This chain joins TRBV11-2 and TRBJ1-2, with D possibly TRBD1 on 5 matching bases. Trimming left V 5 bases short and J 4 bases short, with 14 bases between. Germline loops: CDR1 SGHAT, CDR2 FQNNGV. This CDR3 has 14 amino acids. CDR3 amino acids: CASSPDTGSYGYTF. CDR3 DNA sequence: TGTGCCAGCAGCCCAGACACAGGTAGCTATGGCTACACCTTC.

This chain joins TRBV5-4 and TRBJ2-3; possibly TRBD2 for D (6 bases). CDR1 and CDR2 (germline): SGHNT, YYREEE (reference sequence). The CDR3 is 11 residues long. Trimming shortened V by 7 bases and J by 5 bases, and 8 bases separated the two germline ends. CDR3 coding DNA: TGTGCCAGCGGAGGGATAGATACGCAGTATTTT. This codes for CASGGIDTQYF.

This clone was observed once. CDR3 amino acids: CAGSGTSGTDTQYF. The CDR3 nucleotides are TGTGCCGGCTCCGGGACTAGCGGCACAGATACGCAGTATTTT. This chain joins TRBV30 and TRBJ2-3; TRBD2 matches 10 bases. Germline V lookup: CDR1 GTSNPN, CDR2 SVGIG (reference sequence). V was clipped by 8 bases and J by 1 base; unmatched bases: 6. The CDR3 totals 14 residues.

The chain employs TRBV7-9 and TRBJ1-5; TRBD1 matches 12 bases. Germline values: CDR1 SEHNR, CDR2 FQNEAQ (reference sequence). V lost 3 bases, J lost 5 bases, and 2 bases stayed unmatched. CDR3 length: 15 residues. The chain's CDR3 is CASSLGDRGHQPQHF. The DNA of the CDR3 is TGTGCCAGCAGCTTGGGGGACAGGGGGCATCAGCCCCAGCATTTT.

This clone was seen a single time. J is TRBJ2-6 and V is TRBV5-4, with D perhaps matching TRBD1 (5 bases). Germline V gene data show CDR1 as SGHNT and CDR2 as YYREEE (reference sequence). The CDR3 covers 16 residues. Trimming pared 4 bases from V and 0 bases from J, leaving 11 bases between. The CDR3 DNA sequence: TGTGCCAGCAGCGGAACAGGAAACTCTGGGGCCAACGTCCTGACTTTC. This sequence encodes CASSGTGNSGANVLTF.

CDR3 residues: CASSYTRNTEAFF. CDR3 bases: TGTGCCAGCAGTTATACAAGGAACACTGAAGCTTTCTTT. The chain is built from TRBV6-6 and TRBJ1-1; no clear D gene. This CDR3 has 13 amino acids. In germline, CDR1 is MNHNY, CDR2 SVGAGI (reference sequence). V was shortened by 3 bases and J by 1 base, with 6 bases between the two germline ends.

The rearrangement uses TRBV19 and TRBJ1-5, with 7 bases fitting TRBD1. The V segment lost 2 bases and the J segment 5 bases; nucleotides outside the gene matches: 9. This CDR3 spans 16 amino acids. Germline V gene sequence: CDR1 LNHDA, CDR2 SQIVND (reference sequence). The CDR3, as DNA: TGTGCCAGTAGTATAATGGCAGGGGGTCCGCATCAGCCCCAGCATTTT. Protein sequence: CASSIMAGGPHQPQHF.

CDR3 sequence: CASSVVSDEQFF. CDR3 bases: TGTGCCAGCAGCGTAGTTAGTGATGAGCAGTTCTTC. The chain recombines TRBV7-9 with TRBJ2-1; D is ambiguous. Trimming took 5 bases from V and 8 from J, leaving 10 bases between them. Germline CDR1 and CDR2: SEHNR and FQNEAQ (reference sequence). The CDR3 is 12 residues long.

The chain links TRBV24-1 to TRBJ2-2; TRBD1 matches 8 bases. CDR3 length: 15 amino acids. The germline V gene encodes CDR1 KGHDR and CDR2 SFDVKD. J lost 0 bases, V lost 6 bases, and 2 bases had no gene match. CDR3 residues: CATSRDRSNTGELFF. As DNA, the CDR3 is TGTGCCACCAGTCGGGACAGGTCGAACACCGGGGAGCTGTTTTTT.

Points on this clone: Within the sample, other DNA sequences also encode this same CDR3. The chain has TRBV9 and TRBJ1-5; D unresolved. V was clipped by 0 bases and J by 4 bases, with 8 bases between them. The germline V gene has CDR1 SGDLS and CDR2 YYNGEE. CDR3 length: 14 amino acids. The CDR3 is CASSVDGANQPQHF. As DNA, the CDR3 is TGTGCCAGCAGCGTAGACGGTGCGAATCAGCCCCAGCATTTT.

This chain links TRBV24-1 with TRBJ2-5; TRBD1 agrees at 8 bases. CDR1 KGHDR and CDR2 SFDVKD come from the germline V gene. The CDR3 spans 12 residues. The junction had 4 bases not matched to a gene; V was cut back by 9 bases and J by 5 bases. The CDR3 DNA sequence: TGTGCCACCGGGACAGGTTTGGAGACCCAGTACTTC. It translates to CATGTGLETQYF.

J is TRBJ2-7 and V is TRBV21-1; no DNA check was done on the table's D call, TRBD1. TRBV21-1 is described as a pseudogene. This CDR3 has 13 amino acids. The CDR3 region has the DNA TGTGCCAGCACGCCGGGACAGGGCTACGAGCAGTACGTC. It is translated as CASTPGQGYEQYV.

The chain is built from TRBV7-3 and TRBJ1-1; no definite D call. This CDR3 comprises 13 residues. CDR1 SGHTA and CDR2 FQGTGA come from the germline V gene. Trimming took 2 bases from V and 1 from J, leaving 5 bases between them. Here the CDR3 reads CASSLLGNTEAFF. The CDR3 nucleotides read TGTGCCAGCAGCTTACTAGGGAACACTGAAGCTTTCTTT.

This chain links TRBV7-2 with TRBJ2-3; D possibly corresponds to TRBD2 (6 bases). Deletions cut 5 bases from V and 2 bases from J, with 11 bases between. The germline V gene has CDR1 SGHTA and CDR2 FQGNSA. The CDR3 consists of 14 residues. The CDR3 region is CASSPGTFTDTQYF. The DNA of the CDR3 is TGTGCCAGCAGCCCCGGGACTTTCACAGATACGCAGTATTTT.

This clone appeared once. The chain carries TRBV18 and TRBJ1-3; TRBD1 is a possible D gene (6 bases). Germline values: CDR1 KGHSH, CDR2 LQKENI. The CDR3 has 15 residues. The V gene lost 8 bases and the J gene lost 2 bases, with 16 bases spanning the gap. As DNA, the CDR3 is TGTGCCAGCACAAGTTCTTGGGGGCCTGGAAACACCATATATTTT. Translated, it gives CASTSSWGPGNTIYF.

V usage is TRBV5-6 and J usage is TRBJ2-2; 11 nucleotides match TRBD2. CDR1 is SGHDT, CDR2 YYEEEE, per germline. J was trimmed by 5 bases and V by 2 bases; bases with no gene match: 5. This CDR3 spans 16 amino acids. The CDR3 loop reads CASSFVAGGPTGELFF. The CDR3 nucleotides are TGTGCCAGCAGCTTTGTAGCGGGGGGGCCGACCGGGGAGCTGTTTTTT.

In this sample, this clone turned up a few times. The rearrangement links TRBV15 to TRBJ1-4; the D is unclear. V lost 4 bases to trimming and J lost 4 bases, with 4 bases between them. The CDR3 spans 12 residues. CDR1 and CDR2 (germline): LNHNV, YYDKDF (reference sequence). CDR3 sequence: CATSKRNEKLFF. The DNA for the CDR3 is TGTGCCACCAGCAAGCGTAATGAAAAACTGTTTTTT.

The genes are TRBV5-5 and TRBJ1-4, with no clear D. Per germline, CDR1 SGHKS and CDR2 YYEKEE (reference sequence). This CDR3 has 16 residues. The V end was cut by 4 bases, the J end by 1 base, with 14 bases between. The CDR3 region is CASSPSRGRTNEKLFF. CDR3 nucleotides: TGTGCCAGCAGCCCGTCGCGGGGAAGAACTAATGAAAAACTGTTTTTT.

The sample holds a few counts of this clone. The chain has TRBV4-3 and TRBJ2-1, with D perhaps TRBD2 (7 bases). Trimming took 1 base from V and 4 from J, leaving 17 bases between them. The CDR3 spans 17 residues. Germline CDR1 and CDR2: LGHNA and YSLEER. The CDR3 reads CASSQGVGGAAYNEQFF. CDR3 in DNA: TGCGCCAGCAGCCAAGGGGTAGGGGGGGCCGCATACAATGAGCAGTTCTTC.